This T cell receptor (beta chain) was recovered during a study of blood T cell repertoires in COVID-19. Across the study: Researchers got acute and convalescent COVID-19 samples from the United States, Italy and Spain. Sources were T cells, B-cell-depleted T cells, or PBMCs; the material itself was cDNA or gDNA.

In the original workflow: Researchers report that nucleated cell counts were estimated from reference gene primer amplification. Sequencing used immunoSEQ multiplex PCR; TCRdb keeps in-frame clones, though not all of them. V and J calls and clone size are as listed in that table; D and trimming were resolved from the DNA. The profile covers 230,000 or so clones, with roughly 89% appearing a single time and 3.5% to 5% taken by the ten largest. The sample consisted of peripheral blood. The sequence came from a woman aged 40 to 49 who had recovered from COVID-19.

This CDR3 reads CASSQVLGTGGSSPLHF. The CDR3 DNA sequence: TGTGCCAGCAGCCAAGTGCTAGGGACAGGCGGGAGTTCACCCCTCCACTTT. The V and J genes are TRBV3-1 (or the pseudogene TRBV3-2) and TRBJ1-6, with 8 bases lining up with TRBD1. Trimming took 1 base from V and 9 from J; bases not matched to a gene: 11. The CDR3 spans 17 residues. Germline V gene data show CDR1 as LGHDT and CDR2 as YNNKEL (reference sequence).